This TCR beta chain emerged from a study of T-cell reconstitution after alpha-beta-depleted transplantation in children (dated by TCRdb to the mid-2010s). Describing the broader study: The study quantitatively tracked T-cell immune reconstitution after TCRalphabeta/CD19-depleted allogeneic hematopoietic cell transplantation in children using TCR repertoire profiling.

Library prep was done by PCR. TCRdb records Illumina HiSeq 2500 as the sequencer. TCR library preparation used molecular barcoding, with unique molecular identifiers applied to normalize quantification of the TCRbeta repertoire. Using fastp at Q25 and MiXCR, TCRdb reprocessed the public reads and kept productive beta chains. Rows merge per CDR3 protein into single entries with the most common DNA and genes. The table for this sample lists approximately 89,000 distinct CDR3 sequences; roughly a sixth of them were counted only once. The top ten clones comprise roughly a fifth of the sample. The sample's treatment or condition label, decoded: allogeneic hematopoietic cell transplantation with graft depleted of TCRalphabeta T cells and CD19 B cells. Transplant recipients were children who received TCRalphabeta/CD19-depleted allogeneic hematopoietic cell grafts. General conclusions and limits of the study: Over the following months the frequencies of hyperexpanded clones went down, and after one year T-cell counts and TCRbeta diversity were mostly credited to newly produced T cells. In some patients, the high TCRbeta diversity seen at day 60 was put down to recipient T cells and intrathymic progenitors that had survived conditioning. About two months after transplant, the apparently early recovery of alphabetaT-cell counts reportedly depended on just several hundred clones that had expanded rapidly and came from non-depleted graft cells.

About this clonotype itself: No cognate antigen has been identified for it. Its ends do not fully match the called genes, so a read error is possible.

Including the terminal cysteine and phenylalanine, the CDR3 comprises 16 residues. Kept here is only the CDR3 DNA, which spans 48 bases and is read in frame from base 1. CDR1 and CDR2, per the germline V gene (reference sequence), are SGHKS and YYEKEE. The chain couples TRBV5-5 to TRBJ1-4; the D gene cannot be named for sure. This receptor was identified in a male patient aged 2-9 years who had a stem cell transplant for acute lymphoblastic leukemia, so the T cells may come from the graft donor. This specimen consisted of PBMCs, mostly from graft donor cells, obtained 180 days after TCRalphabeta/CD19-depleted stem cell transplant. The CDR3 in this case is CASSLGGSSTNEKPFF. In nucleotides, the sequence is TGTGCCAGCAGCTTAGGAGGAAGTTCAACTAATGAAAAACCGTTTTTT.